These 7 T cell receptor beta chains came from one sample sequenced in a study of T cell clonotyping in hematopoietic cell transplantation. Measured with immunoSEQ multiplex PCR; TCRdb has only the in-frame clones, and not every one. Of hundreds of clones in the sample, around 50% were seen once. Sequenced here: peripheral blood mononuclear cells, sampled 30 days after allogeneic stem cell transplant. These receptors all stem from a male patient aged 60-70 years who had an allogeneic stem cell transplant, so the T cells may come from the graft donor. Some clones in this sample may be carry-over from other donors' samples.

Concerning this clone itself: At one end, the junction sequence differs from germline, possibly due to a read error. The identical CDR3 is also encoded by other nucleotide sequences in the sample. This sequence joins TRBV10-3 and TRBJ1-3, with no clear D. The CDR3 totals 16 residues. Germline V gene lookup returns CDR1 ENHRY and CDR2 SYGVKD. The CDR3 sequence is CAISESSLVPGNTIYF. CDR3 sequence (DNA): TGTGCCATCAGTGAGTCGTCGTTAGTCCCAGGAAATACCATATATTTT.

This clone was observed a handful of times. This chain links TRBV10-1 with TRBJ2-3; no firm D call. The CDR3 is 15 amino acids. Germline V gives CDR1 WNHNN, CDR2 SYGVQD (reference sequence). Trimming pared 3 bases from V and 2 bases from J, leaving 12 bases between. The CDR3 coding sequence is TGCGCCAGCAGTGATGTCGGGCACGACACAGATACGCAGTATTTT. It specifies CASSDVGHDTDTQYF.

The rearrangement uses TRBV21-1 and TRBJ1-5. TRBV21-1 is a pseudogene locus. The CDR3 totals 16 residues. CDR3 in DNA: TGTGCCAGCAGCAAGCGTGACGAGGCGGACTATCAGCCCCAGCATTTT. This sequence encodes CASSKRDEADYQPQHF.

The rearrangement joins TRBV11-2 to TRBJ1-1; D not resolved. V was shortened by 1 base and J by 8 bases, with 5 bases between the two germline ends. Germline values: CDR1 SGHAT, CDR2 FQNNGV. The CDR3 consists of 11 residues. The CDR3 DNA follows: TGTGCCAGCAGCTTAGGAAGGGAAGCTTTCTTT. Translation: CASSLGREAFF.

The genes are TRBV7-2 and TRBJ2-2, with 9 bases identical to TRBD2. Germline trimming cut 5 bases from V and 0 bases from J; bases unmatched to any gene: 7. The V gene's germline CDR1 is SGHTA and CDR2 FQGNSA. This CDR3 spans 17 amino acids. This chain's CDR3 is CASSGLAGAANTGELFF. In DNA form, the CDR3 reads TGTGCCAGCAGCGGGTTAGCGGGAGCAGCGAACACCGGGGAGCTGTTTTTT.

The J gene is TRBJ2-1, the V gene TRBV9; D call uncertain. CDR3 size: 14 residues. V lost 1 base to trimming and J lost 7 bases, with 12 bases between them. Germline CDR1 is SGDLS and CDR2 is YYNGEE. CDR3 coding DNA: TGTGCCAGCAGCGTACAACCCGTTCCGAATGAGCAGTTCTTC. Amino acids: CASSVQPVPNEQFF.

The chain has TRBV6-6 and TRBJ2-7; no clear D. Trimming took off 2 bases at V and 1 base at J, with 9 bases between the two ends. The germline gives CDR1 MNHNY, CDR2 SVGAGI (reference sequence). This CDR3 comprises 14 residues. CDR3 sequence reads: CASSYGYSSYEQYF. For the CDR3, the DNA is TGTGCCAGCAGTTACGGTTACAGTTCCTACGAGCAGTACTTC.